Detailed here is one T cell receptor beta chain. Only in-frame clones appear in the TCRdb table, and some are missing; sequencing was by immunoSEQ multiplex PCR. The table records 95,000 to 150,000 clones, about three quarters of them present only once. These data belong to a study of blood T cell repertoires in COVID-19. Overall study: The analysed material was cDNA or gDNA that came from T cells, B-cell-depleted T cells, or PBMCs.

V was clipped by 2 bases and J by 6 bases, with 10 bases between them. The germline V gene has CDR1 SGHTA and CDR2 FQGNSA. The CDR3 runs 14 residues. The sequence derives from a human donor with acute or convalescent COVID-19. The donor label of this sample is uncertain. Sequencing was carried out using peripheral blood. V is TRBV7-2 and J is TRBJ2-2, with D maybe TRBD2 (5 bases). The CDR3 loop is CASSLRGTAGELFF. The CDR3 nucleotides are TGTGCCAGCAGCTTACGGGGAACAGCCGGGGAGCTGTTTTTT. Full variable domain (outside the CDR3, taken from reference TRBV7-2 and TRBJ2-2): GAGVSQSPSNKVTEKGKDVELRCDPISGHTALYWYRQSLGQGLEFLIYFQGNSAPDKSGLPSDRFSAERTGGSVSTLTIQRTQQEDSAVYLCASSLRGTAGELFFGEGSRLTVL.